Below, 2 T cell receptor beta chains from the same sample are listed, as sequenced in a study of regulatory T cells in long-lasting Graves disease. Building of the TCR beta libraries involved iRepertoire HTBI primers and Arm-PCR of CDR3 regions. TCRdb independently ran MiXCR on the multiplex PCR reads; one entry per CDR3 protein. The table has hundreds of thousands of distinct CDR3 sequences, more than 10% seen once. Time point specified: newly diagnosed GD, antithyroid drugs for less than 3 months. PBMC-derived RNA was used for the TCR library. The same sample was also studied in work on T cells in Graves' hyperthyroidism and ophthalmopathy.

The sequences come from peripheral blood mononuclear cells (PBMCs), collected at new diagnosis, from a patient treated with antithyroid drugs. These receptors were obtained from a young woman with Graves disease.

This clonotype occurred many times. The chain couples TRBV6-5 to TRBJ1-6; no reliable D call. The CDR3 covers 14 residues. Germline lookup yields CDR1 MNHEY and CDR2 SVGAGI. The V end was cut by 2 bases, the J end by 6 bases, with 8 bases between. The CDR3 loop is CASSYGGFNSPLHF. The DNA for the CDR3 is TGTGCCAGCAGTTACGGAGGGTTTAATTCACCCCTCCACTTT.

This clonotype has ten or more counts. The V gene is TRBV20-1, the J gene TRBJ1-1; D possibly corresponds to TRBD1 (5 bases). The CDR3 has 15 amino acids. CDR1 is DFQATT and CDR2 is SNEGSKA in the germline V gene (reference sequence). Trimming left V 1 base short and J 7 bases short, with 19 bases between. DNA of the CDR3: TGCAGTGCTAGAGTAGGCGGGCGGGGGATAGGTGAAGCTTTCTTT. It is translated as CSARVGGRGIGEAFF.